This T cell receptor beta chain appears in the sequencing data of a study of T-cell memory formation after mild COVID-19. Study-wide findings and caveats: Clones shrinking from day 15 to 85 showed even CD4/CD8 mixes; later expanders tilted CD4+. Contracting CD4+ clones lay largely in CM and EM, with CD8+ ones residing in EMRA. Pre-infection memory contained some responding clones, which suggested that cross-reactive memory had joined.

This clonotype showed up just a few times. Its matching antigen is unknown. Trimming removed 5 bases from V and 2 bases from J, with 10 bases in between. The CDR3 extends over 13 amino acids. CDR1 SEHNR and CDR2 FQNEAQ come from the germline V gene (reference sequence). Using constant-segment primers, 5'RACE produced TCR alpha and TCR beta cDNA libraries carrying sample barcodes and UMIs. MiXCR, applied by TCRdb to the 5' RACE reads, yields one record per CDR3 protein. The top ten hold around 12% of the sample, which has 450,000 to 650,000 distinct CDR3 sequences, approximately 19% seen once. This TCR was recovered from an adult woman who had mild COVID-19 (a few samples of this study predate the infection). Cell type and time point are not known. This chain uses TRBV7-9 with TRBJ2-7; D gene ambiguous. Sequencing was done on a sample of PBMCs or a T cell subset sorted from them (not recorded which). The CDR3 here is CASSRAIPYEQYF. CDR3 bases: TGTGCCAGCAGCAGGGCGATCCCCTACGAGCAGTACTTC.